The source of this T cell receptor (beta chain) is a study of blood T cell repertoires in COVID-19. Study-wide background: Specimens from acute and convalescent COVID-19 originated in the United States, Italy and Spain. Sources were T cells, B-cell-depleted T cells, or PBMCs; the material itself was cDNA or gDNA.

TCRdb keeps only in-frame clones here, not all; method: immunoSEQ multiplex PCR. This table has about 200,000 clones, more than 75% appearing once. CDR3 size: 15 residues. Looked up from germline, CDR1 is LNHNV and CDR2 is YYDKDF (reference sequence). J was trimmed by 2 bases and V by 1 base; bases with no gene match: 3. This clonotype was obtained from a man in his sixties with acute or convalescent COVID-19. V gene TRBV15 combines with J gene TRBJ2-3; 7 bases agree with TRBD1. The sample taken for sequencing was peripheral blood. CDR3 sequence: CATSRVTGYTDTQYF. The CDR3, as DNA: TGTGCCACCAGCAGAGTGACAGGGTACACAGATACGCAGTATTTT.